The present T cell receptor beta chain was sequenced within a study of control samples from healthy donors and cancer patients. Libraries were prepared by immunoSEQ multiplex PCR; TCRdb keeps only in-frame clonotypes and omits some of them. The sample holds more than 65,000 clones, approximately 90% seen once. The germline V gene encodes CDR1 ENHRY and CDR2 SYGVKD. This CDR3 spans 14 amino acids. J lost 1 base, V lost 5 bases, and 1 base had no gene match. The sample comprised PBMCs. The sequence came from a woman aged 55-75 years with head and neck cancer. The chain has TRBV10-3 and TRBJ1-4; 7 positions agree with TRBD1. DNA of the CDR3: TGTGCCATCAGTCGGGACAGAACTAATGAAAAACTGTTTTTT. It is translated as CAISRDRTNEKLFF.